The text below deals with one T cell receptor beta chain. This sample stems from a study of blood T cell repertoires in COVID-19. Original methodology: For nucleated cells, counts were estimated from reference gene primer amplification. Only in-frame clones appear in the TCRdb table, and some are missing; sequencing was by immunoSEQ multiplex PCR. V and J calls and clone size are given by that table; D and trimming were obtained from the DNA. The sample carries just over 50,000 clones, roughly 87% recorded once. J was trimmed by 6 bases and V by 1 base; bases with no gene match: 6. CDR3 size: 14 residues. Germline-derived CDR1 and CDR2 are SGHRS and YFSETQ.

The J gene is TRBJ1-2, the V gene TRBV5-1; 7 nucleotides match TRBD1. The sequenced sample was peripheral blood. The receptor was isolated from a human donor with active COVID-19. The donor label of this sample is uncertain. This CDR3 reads CASSLQQGIDGYTF. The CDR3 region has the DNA TGCGCCAGCAGCTTGCAACAGGGGATCGATGGCTACACCTTC.